This T cell receptor (beta chain) was identified in a study of beta chain features in type 1 diabetes. Study-wide results and caveats: Moderate yet significant TCRB CDR3 shortening was seen in Type 1 diabetes patients in all four CD4+ subsets. In the patient group, naive, central memory and Treg TCRB repertoires seemed more alike than in the healthy donor group.

This clone was seen once. Its cognate antigen is unknown. Sorting with CD45RO/CCR7/CD25/CD127/CD95/CD27 yielded naive, central memory, regulatory and stem-like memory CD4+ cells. Germline V gene data show CDR1 as MGHRA and CDR2 as YSYEKL. The V end lost 0 bases, the J end lost 0 bases, and 14 bases lay between the germline ends. CDR3 size: 18 residues. The investigators reverse transcribed all of the isolated RNA, so they sequenced expressed TCRB transcripts. The assay was immunoSEQ multiplex PCR, and TCRdb's table has in-frame clones only and misses some. The table lists 95,000 to 150,000 clones, 17% of them singletons.

Sequencing used central memory CD4+ T cells from blood. This clonotype was sampled from a man younger than 35 with type 1 diabetes. This chain connects TRBV4-1 to TRBJ1-4; perhaps TRBD1 as D (6 bases). The CDR3 region is CASSQERGREATNEKLFF. CDR3 nucleotides: TGCGCCAGCAGCCAAGAGCGGGGGCGGGAGGCAACTAATGAAAAACTGTTTTTT.